A selection of T cell receptor beta chains follows, all from one sample in a study of T cell responses to AZD1222 COVID-19 vaccine. Libraries were prepared by immunoSEQ multiplex PCR; TCRdb keeps only in-frame clonotypes and omits some of them. The table shows about 130,000 clones, with roughly 82% occurring only once. The sample in question was peripheral blood, obtained on day 0 of AZD1222 vaccination. All receptors come from an adult in good health. CDR3s include the opening cysteine and the closing phenylalanine or tryptophan. The order of the fields is clone size, V gene, J gene, D gene, CDR3 protein, CDR3 DNA. D genes are given only for firm matches. For some rows the clone size is stated as once, few or many, or as a class when expanded; others skip it.

clone size: once
V gene: TRBV7-2
J gene: TRBJ1-1
D gene: -
CDR3 protein: CASSLSSWEYTEAFF
CDR3 DNA: TGTGCCAGCAGCTTATCTTCATGGGAATACACTGAAGCTTTCTTT

clone size: -
V gene: TRBV5-6
J gene: TRBJ2-7
D gene: TRBD1
CDR3 protein: CASSLGQSEQYF
CDR3 DNA: TGTGCCAGCAGCCTGGGACAGTCCGAGCAGTACTTC

clone size: -
V gene: TRBV27
J gene: TRBJ2-7
D gene: TRBD1
CDR3 protein: CASSLTGGRNEQYF
CDR3 DNA: TGTGCCAGCAGTCTGACAGGGGGAAGAAACGAGCAGTACTTC

clone size: -
V gene: TRBV3-1/TRBV3-2
J gene: TRBJ2-7
D gene: -
CDR3 protein: CASSLSNYEQYF
CDR3 DNA: TGTGCCAGCAGCCTCTCAAACTACGAGCAGTACTTC

clone size: -
V gene: TRBV14
J gene: TRBJ1-4
D gene: -
CDR3 protein: CASSQEAQATNEKLFF
CDR3 DNA: TGTGCCAGCAGCCAAGAGGCCCAAGCAACTAATGAAAAACTGTTTTTT

clone size: -
V gene: TRBV12-3/TRBV12-4
J gene: TRBJ1-1
D gene: -
CDR3 protein: CASSLQGDTEAFF
CDR3 DNA: TGTGCCAGCAGTTTACAAGGAGACACTGAAGCTTTCTTT

clone size: -
V gene: TRBV30
J gene: TRBJ1-6
D gene: -
CDR3 protein: CAWRAGRSYNSPLHF
CDR3 DNA: TGTGCCTGGAGAGCAGGGCGCTCCTATAATTCACCCCTCCACTTT

clone size: -
V gene: TRBV7-2
J gene: TRBJ2-7
D gene: TRBD2
CDR3 protein: CASSLVRSASGSSYEQYF
CDR3 DNA: TGTGCCAGCAGCTTAGTCCGGTCCGCTAGCGGAAGCTCCTACGAGCAGTACTTC

clone size: few
V gene: TRBV12-5
J gene: TRBJ1-5
D gene: -
CDR3 protein: CASGYDHQPQHF
CDR3 DNA: TGTGCTAGTGGCTACGACCATCAGCCCCAGCATTTT

clone size: -
V gene: TRBV11-1
J gene: TRBJ1-2
D gene: -
CDR3 protein: CASSWENYGYTF
CDR3 DNA: TGTGCCAGCAGCTGGGAGAACTATGGCTACACCTTC

clone size: -
V gene: TRBV2
J gene: TRBJ2-2
D gene: TRBD1
CDR3 protein: CASTPGQANTGELFF
CDR3 DNA: TGTGCCAGCACCCCGGGACAGGCGAACACCGGGGAGCTGTTTTTT